What follows describes a single T cell receptor (beta chain). Its antigen is unidentified. This record comes from a study of T-cell reconstitution after alpha-beta-depleted transplantation in children. As it was prepared, the TCRbeta library received unique molecular identifiers. TCRdb called the PCR reads again in MiXCR, with one record for every CDR3 protein. The table has around 960,000 distinct CDR3 sequences, roughly 31% seen once. V lost 1 base and J 0 bases, leaving 12 bases between the germline ends. This CDR3 comprises 15 residues. CDR1 is SQVTM, CDR2 ANQGSEA, per germline. Study-wide results and caveats: Surviving recipient T cells and intrathymic progenitors accounted for some patients' high TCRbeta diversity at day 60. Reportedly, alpha-beta T cells present about two months post-transplant originated from several hundred expanded clones of graft origin. By one year post-transplant, T-cell counts and diversity largely arose from T cells that were newly produced.

The TCR originated in a boy under three years old who had a stem cell transplant for SCID, so the T cells may come from the graft donor. The chain is built from TRBV29-1 and TRBJ1-2, with no clear D. The material sequenced was PBMCs, mostly from graft donor cells, taken 360 days after TCRalphabeta/CD19-depleted stem cell transplant. The CDR3 DNA sequence: TGCAGCGTTGAAGGACTGGGCAGTGCTAACTATGGCTACACCTTC. Amino acids: CSVEGLGSANYGYTF.